These 20 T cell receptor beta chains were sequenced from one sample in a study of neoadjuvant anti-PD-1 for oral cavity cancer. This table comes from immunoSEQ multiplex PCR, and its TCRdb copy is limited to in-frame clones, with some not included. The sample yields around 30,000 clones, around 87% seen once. This specimen was PBMCs, taken before nivolumab (anti-PD-1) treatment. All receptors come from a person aged 40-85 years with oral cavity squamous cell carcinoma.

This clone has just one count. The V gene is TRBV27, the J gene TRBJ1-1; D might be TRBD1 (5 bases). V shed 3 bases and J shed 0 bases, with 11 bases lying between them. Per the germline V gene, CDR1 is MNHEY and CDR2 is SMNVEV (reference sequence). The CDR3 runs 15 residues. CDR3 amino acids: CASSFLGGVNTEAFF. The CDR3 DNA sequence: TGTGCCAGCAGTTTTTTGGGGGGGGTGAACACTGAAGCTTTCTTT.

The chain links TRBV5-1 to TRBJ1-2, with 8 positions matching TRBD1. Germline CDR1 reads SGHRS; CDR2 reads YFSETQ. The CDR3 runs 14 residues. V was clipped by 7 bases and J by 6 bases; unmatched bases: 11. This CDR3 reads CASGVGQAVDGYTF. The CDR3 coding sequence is TGCGCCAGCGGAGTGGGACAGGCAGTAGATGGCTACACCTTC.

The rearrangement joins TRBV13 to TRBJ2-7, with a weak D call TRBD2 (6 bases). Per the germline V gene, CDR1 is PRHDT and CDR2 is FYEKMQ (reference sequence). This CDR3 has 14 residues. Trimming removed 6 bases at V and 3 bases at J, with 15 bases between. This CDR3 reads CASSRGGAGYEQYF. The CDR3 DNA is TGTGCCAGCAGTCGAGGAGGGGCCGGCTACGAGCAGTACTTC.

The V call is TRBV7-3, the J call TRBJ2-3; maybe TRBD1 (7 bases). The CDR3 length is 13 residues. The germline gives CDR1 SGHTA, CDR2 FQGTGA. Trimming stripped 5 bases from V and 6 bases from J, with 12 bases between. The CDR3 loop reads CASSPQGRDTQYF. CDR3 coding DNA: TGTGCCAGCAGCCCACAGGGGAGGGATACGCAGTATTTT. Together with reference TRBV7-3 and TRBJ2-3, the CDR3 gives the full variable domain: GAGVSQTPSNKVTEKGKYVELRCDPISGHTALYWYRQSLGQGPEFLIYFQGTGAADDSGLPNDRFFAVRPEGSVSTLKIQRTERGDSAVYLCASSPQGRDTQYFGPGTRLTVL.

This clone was detected only once. The CDR3 is CASSLNRISGELFF. The CDR3 region has the DNA TGTGCCAGCAGCTTAAATCGGATTTCCGGGGAGCTGTTTTTT. The gene calls are TRBV7-2 and TRBJ2-2, with D uncertain. Germline CDR1 SGHTA, CDR2 FQGNSA. Between the trimmed V and J ends, which lost 2 bases and 6 bases, there was a span of 10 bases. The length of the CDR3 is 14 residues.

The chain employs TRBV19 and TRBJ2-1; D uncertain. The CDR3 is 11 residues long. From germline, CDR1 is LNHDA and CDR2 SQIVND (reference sequence). Trimming removed 6 bases at V and 10 bases at J, with 10 bases between. The CDR3 here is CASSMLGEQFF. CDR3 nucleotides: TGTGCCAGTAGCATGTTGGGGGAGCAGTTCTTC. Drawing the rest from reference TRBV19 and TRBJ2-1, the complete variable domain is DGGITQSPKYLFRKEGQNVTLSCEQNLNHDAMYWYRQDPGQGLRLIYYSQIVNDFQKGDIAEGYSVSREKKESFPLTVTSAQKNPTAFYLCASSMLGEQFFGPGTRLTVL.

The genes are TRBV19 and TRBJ2-2; tentatively, D is TRBD1 or TRBD2 (6 bases each). Germline CDR1 and CDR2: LNHDA and SQIVND (reference sequence). The CDR3 covers 14 residues. Trimming stripped 11 bases from V and 0 bases from J, with 13 bases between. In nucleotides, the CDR3 is TGTGCCTCCGGGGGCCAGGCGAACACCGGGGAGCTGTTTTTT. It yields the protein CASGGQANTGELFF.

The J gene is TRBJ2-6, the V gene TRBV10-3, with D perhaps matching TRBD1 or TRBD2 (5 bases each). Germline V gene lookup returns CDR1 ENHRY and CDR2 SYGVKD. CDR3 size: 15 residues. In DNA, the CDR3 is TGTGCGTCCCGGGACCCCAGCTCTGGGGCCAACGTCCTGACTTTC. Translating gives CASRDPSSGANVLTF.

This clone turned up a few times. This chain joins TRBV6-4 and TRBJ2-6; D gene unclear. Germline V gene data show CDR1 as MRHNA and CDR2 as SNTAGT. The CDR3 totals 15 residues. Trimming removed 0 bases from V and 1 base from J, with 4 bases in between. The CDR3 reads CASSDSSSGANVLTF. CDR3 in DNA: TGTGCCAGCAGTGACTCTTCTTCTGGGGCCAACGTCCTGACTTTC.

The CDR3 is CASSYSGAQETQYF. CDR3 bases: TGTGCCAGCAGTTACTCGGGGGCACAAGAGACCCAGTACTTC. The chain carries TRBV6-6 and TRBJ2-5; possible D gene TRBD1, 6 bases. Germline values: CDR1 MNHNY, CDR2 SVGAGI (reference sequence). The CDR3 has 14 residues. Trimming shortened V by 0 bases and J by 2 bases, and 7 bases separated the two germline ends.

The chain combines TRBV7-2 with TRBJ2-7; D is unresolved. Trimming removed 1 base at V and 6 bases at J, with 7 bases between. The CDR3 runs to 12 residues. Germline CDR1 is SGHTA and CDR2 is FQGNSA. CDR3 residues: CASSLDFVEQYF. The DNA for the CDR3 is TGTGCCAGCAGCTTAGACTTCGTCGAGCAGTACTTC.

This chain links TRBV11-3 with TRBJ2-1; tentatively, D is TRBD2 (5 bases). The CDR3 is 13 amino acids. V was pared by 2 bases and J by 6 bases, with 8 bases between. Germline V lookup: CDR1 SGHNT, CDR2 YENEEA. The CDR3 DNA is TGTGCCAGCAGCTTATACGGGGTCAATGAGCAGTTCTTC. This gives the protein CASSLYGVNEQFF.

The chain combines TRBV19 with TRBJ2-1, with TRBD2 matching 7 bases. The CDR3 is 12 residues long. V dropped 3 bases and J dropped 10; count of bases not matched to a gene: 3. Looked up from germline, CDR1 is LNHDA and CDR2 is SQIVND (reference sequence). This chain's CDR3 is CASSIVRGEQFF. The CDR3 DNA reads as TGTGCCAGTAGTATTGTGCGGGGGGAGCAGTTCTTC.

The chain uses TRBV6-4 and TRBJ2-2, with a possible D match to TRBD1 (6 bases). Germline values: CDR1 MRHNA, CDR2 SNTAGT. Deletions cut 3 bases from V and 0 bases from J, with 11 bases between. The CDR3 runs to 16 residues. Written as DNA, the CDR3 is TGTGCCAGCAGTGAAGGGGGACACACGAACACCGGGGAGCTGTTTTTT. It specifies CASSEGGHTNTGELFF.

The gene calls are TRBV7-2 and TRBJ1-5; 7 nucleotides align to TRBD1. This CDR3 is 16 amino acids long. Germline V lookup: CDR1 SGHTA, CDR2 FQGNSA. Trimming cost V 1 base and J 6 bases; bases outside gene matches: 9. CDR3 region: CASSLGRDSDLQPQHF. DNA of the CDR3: TGTGCCAGCAGCTTAGGCCGGGACAGTGATCTTCAGCCCCAGCATTTT.

This chain uses TRBV4-3 with TRBJ2-2, with a possible D match to TRBD1 (6 bases). The germline V gene encodes CDR1 LGHNA and CDR2 YSLEER. CDR3 length: 17 residues. Trimming stripped 2 bases from V and 3 bases from J, with 16 bases between. As DNA, the CDR3 is TGCGCCAGCAGCCAAAGTCCAGGGGCGACGGACACCGGGGAGCTGTTTTTT. Translation: CASSQSPGATDTGELFF.

CDR3 loop: CASSLRVQGTGELFF. The DNA for the CDR3 is TGTGCCAGCAGCCTCCGAGTACAGGGCACCGGGGAGCTGTTTTTT. This chain joins TRBV27 and TRBJ2-2, with D possibly TRBD1 on 6 matching bases. This CDR3 spans 15 amino acids. V dropped 6 bases and J dropped 4 bases, with 15 bases sitting between them. Germline-derived CDR1 and CDR2 are MNHEY and SMNVEV (reference sequence).

V and J are TRBV5-8 and TRBJ1-5; 7 positions agree with TRBD1. J was trimmed by 10 bases and V by 4 bases; bases with no gene match: 8. The germline V gene has CDR1 SGHTS and CDR2 YDEGEE. The CDR3 is 13 amino acids. Here the CDR3 DNA reads TGTGCCAGCAGCATGAGACGACAGGGCCCCCAGCATTTT. Translated: CASSMRRQGPQHF.

Notes on this clone: At one end the junction does not follow the germline gene, possibly because of a read error. This chain uses TRBV7-9 with TRBJ1-2; no clear D. The CDR3 is 13 residues long. Looked up from germline, CDR1 is SEHNR and CDR2 is FQNEAQ (reference sequence). CDR3 residues: CASSPPKEDGYTF. CDR3 DNA sequence: TGTGCCAGCAGCCCCCCGAAAGAGGATGGGTACACCTTC.

The chain recombines TRBV5-6 with TRBJ1-1, with D tentatively TRBD1 (5 bases). This CDR3 has 13 amino acids. The germline V gene has CDR1 SGHDT and CDR2 YYEEEE. Trimming removed 4 bases from V and 2 bases from J, with 9 bases in between. The CDR3 DNA reads TGTGCCAGCAGCCGGGGACCAAACACTGAAGCTTTCTTT. It encodes CASSRGPNTEAFF.